This is a list of T cell receptor beta chains from one sample in a study of T cell responses to AZD1222 COVID-19 vaccine. Clones were sequenced by immunoSEQ multiplex PCR, and TCRdb holds only the in-frame ones, with some missing. The table lists around 150,000 clones, approximately 92% of them singletons. The material was peripheral blood, obtained 28 days after the second AZD1222 dose. The source is an adult who received the AZD1222 COVID-19 vaccine. Each CDR3 is given with its conserved first and last residue. The D gene is left open where the match is weak. Clone size is shown for a subset of rows, as once, few, many or a class of expanded clone.

v_gene	d_gene	j_gene	abundance	CDR3aa	CDR3nt
TRBV28	TRBD1	TRBJ1-4	-	CASSYPAAAGGDEKLFF	TGTGCCAGCAGTTATCCCGCAGCAGCAGGGGGCGATGAAAAACTGTTTTTT
TRBV29-1	-	TRBJ1-1	-	CSVVTAGGSYTEAFF	TGCAGCGTTGTCACGGCAGGAGGCTCCTACACTGAAGCTTTCTTT
TRBV3-1/TRBV3-2	-	TRBJ2-1	-	CASSPRRGRAYNEQFF	TGTGCCAGCAGTCCAAGGAGGGGGAGGGCTTACAATGAGCAGTTCTTC
TRBV15	TRBD2	TRBJ2-1	-	CATSRGFGTRNNEQFF	TGTGCCACCAGCAGAGGGTTCGGGACTAGGAACAATGAGCAGTTCTTC
TRBV30	-	TRBJ2-7	-	CAWARLYEQYF	TGTGCCTGGGCTCGTCTATACGAGCAGTACTTC
TRBV2	-	TRBJ1-1	few	CASARILMNTEAFF	TGTGCCAGCGCCAGAATACTAATGAACACTGAAGCTTTCTTT
TRBV14	TRBD2	TRBJ2-7	-	CASSQARGRASYEQYF	TGTGCCAGCAGCCAAGCTCGAGGGAGGGCCTCCTACGAGCAGTACTTC
TRBV5-4	TRBD1	TRBJ2-1	-	CASSLGQGPYNEQFF	TGTGCCAGCAGCCTGGGACAGGGGCCCTACAATGAGCAGTTCTTC
TRBV10-1	-	TRBJ2-7	-	CASSESGVGEQYF	TGCGCCAGCAGTGAGTCGGGGGTGGGGGAGCAGTACTTC
TRBV9	TRBD2	TRBJ2-1	-	CASSAGLADYNEQFF	TGTGCCAGCAGCGCGGGACTAGCGGACTACAATGAGCAGTTCTTC
TRBV6-5	-	TRBJ2-7	-	CASSRNRVYEQYF	TGTGCCAGCAGCCGTAATCGCGTCTACGAGCAGTACTTC
TRBV5-1	TRBD1	TRBJ1-1	-	CASSLGPTGRGEAFF	TGCGCCAGCAGCTTGGGGCCGACAGGGCGCGGAGAAGCTTTCTTT
TRBV29-1	TRBD1	TRBJ2-3	once	CSVARGRADTQYF	TGCAGCGTTGCCAGGGGGCGCGCAGATACGCAGTATTTT
TRBV28	TRBD2	TRBJ2-3	-	CASSFPGGEEGDTQYF	TGTGCCAGCAGTTTCCCCGGGGGGGAGGAGGGAGATACGCAGTATTTT
TRBV11-2	-	TRBJ2-5	-	CASSPTLRWGAAIETQYF	TGTGCCAGCAGCCCAACATTACGATGGGGGGCAGCAATAGAGACCCAGTACTTC
TRBV11-3	-	TRBJ2-3	-	CASSPSGPDTQYF	TGTGCCAGCAGCCCCTCCGGGCCAGATACGCAGTATTTT
TRBV5-1	TRBD2	TRBJ2-7	-	CASSLASGEYEQYF	TGCGCCAGCAGCTTGGCTAGCGGGGAGTACGAGCAGTACTTC
TRBV9	-	TRBJ2-7	-	CASSVAQGSYEQYF	TGTGCCAGCAGCGTAGCGCAGGGCTCCTACGAGCAGTACTTC
TRBV11-3	TRBD1	TRBJ1-6	-	CASSLDPGTGQSPLHF	TGTGCCAGCAGCTTAGATCCCGGGACAGGGCAATCACCCCTCCACTTT
TRBV5-1	TRBD2	TRBJ2-3	-	CASSLDLAGGPDTQYF	TGCGCCAGCAGCTTGGATCTAGCGGGAGGGCCCGATACGCAGTATTTT
TRBV9	-	TRBJ1-1	-	CASSPRWVNTEAFF	TGTGCCAGCAGCCCCCGGTGGGTGAACACTGAAGCTTTCTTT
TRBV19	-	TRBJ1-2	-	CASSIQGYYGYTF	TGTGCCAGTAGTATACAGGGGTACTATGGCTACACCTTC
TRBV5-5	-	TRBJ1-6	-	CASSFLAGLGAPLHF	TGTGCCAGCAGCTTTTTAGCGGGGCTGGGAGCACCCCTCCACTTT
TRBV6-5	-	TRBJ1-3	-	CASSPGRFSGNTIYF	TGTGCCAGCAGTCCGGGACGCTTCTCTGGAAACACCATATATTTT
TRBV24-1	-	TRBJ2-7	-	CATSDITDSPVKQYF	TGTGCCACCAGTGATATTACCGACAGTCCTGTCAAGCAGTACTTC
TRBV3-1/TRBV3-2	-	TRBJ2-7	-	CASSQGTDEQYF	TGTGCCAGCAGCCAAGGGACCGACGAGCAGTACTTC
TRBV4-1	TRBD1	TRBJ1-2	-	CASSQPTGKRTGNYGYTF	TGCGCCAGCAGCCAACCCACGGGAAAGCGGACAGGGAACTATGGCTACACCTTC
TRBV20-1	-	TRBJ2-2	many	CSASVGSLTGELFF	TGCAGTGCTAGTGTCGGGAGTCTCACCGGGGAGCTGTTTTTT
TRBV21-1	-	TRBJ2-1	-	CASSENGSYNEQFF	TGTGCCAGCAGTGAGAACGGTTCCTACAATGAGCAGTTCTTC
TRBV7-2	TRBD1	TRBJ1-5	-	CASSNRDRGNQPQHF	TGTGCCAGCAGCAACCGGGACAGGGGCAATCAGCCCCAGCATTTT
TRBV5-5	TRBD2	TRBJ2-1	-	CASSPGTSGSLGSYNEQFF	TGTGCCAGCAGCCCCGGGACTAGCGGGAGTCTGGGCTCCTACAATGAGCAGTTCTTC
TRBV19	TRBD1	TRBJ1-1	few	CASSGQGWDTEAFF	TGTGCCAGTAGCGGACAGGGGTGGGACACTGAAGCTTTCTTT
TRBV4-3	-	TRBJ1-4	-	CASSQDGGDREKLFF	TGCGCCAGCAGCCAAGATGGCGGAGATCGGGAAAAACTGTTTTTT
TRBV28	-	TRBJ1-3	-	CASSPPLGSSGNTIYF	TGTGCCAGCAGTCCTCCGTTGGGGAGCTCTGGAAACACCATATATTTT
TRBV11-2	-	TRBJ1-1	-	CASSLVPLGNTEAFF	TGTGCCAGCAGCTTAGTTCCATTGGGGAACACTGAAGCTTTCTTT
TRBV7-9	TRBD1	TRBJ1-1	-	CASSLKGATELNTEAFF	TGTGCCAGCAGCCTTAAGGGGGCCACGGAATTGAACACTGAAGCTTTCTTT
TRBV15	-	TRBJ1-5	-	CATSRDLAGRYQPQHF	TGTGCCACCAGCAGAGATCTTGCAGGGAGGTATCAGCCCCAGCATTTT
TRBV25-1	-	TRBJ1-2	-	CASSDRGIYGYTF	TGTGCCAGCAGTGACAGGGGAATCTATGGCTACACCTTC
TRBV28	-	TRBJ2-1	-	CASSFSATPNEQFF	TGTGCCAGCAGTTTCTCGGCCACTCCCAATGAGCAGTTCTTC
TRBV2	-	TRBJ1-5	-	CASSERGWPQHF	TGTGCCAGCAGTGAACGTGGCTGGCCCCAGCATTTT
TRBV27	-	TRBJ1-2	-	CASSPRDLGPRGYTF	TGTGCCAGCAGTCCCAGGGATCTCGGTCCACGTGGCTACACCTTC
TRBV5-1	-	TRBJ1-2	-	CASSLADSLGYGYTF	TGCGCCAGCAGCTTGGCGGACAGCTTAGGCTATGGCTACACCTTC
TRBV28	-	TRBJ1-4	-	CASSTPGNEKLFF	TGTGCCAGCAGTACCCCGGGGAATGAAAAACTGTTTTTT
TRBV18	-	TRBJ2-5	-	CASSPQETQYF	TGTGCCAGCTCACCACAGGAGACCCAGTACTTC
TRBV28	-	TRBJ2-5	-	CASSVVGQETQYF	TGTGCCAGCAGTGTAGTGGGCCAAGAGACCCAGTACTTC
TRBV6-5	TRBD1	TRBJ2-2	-	CASRAGGTGELFF	TGTGCCAGCAGGGCAGGGGGCACCGGGGAGCTGTTTTTT
TRBV6-4	-	TRBJ1-6	-	CASSDSGGRGSPLHF	TGTGCCAGCAGTGACTCTGGGGGGCGAGGTTCACCCCTCCACTTT
TRBV5-1	TRBD1	TRBJ2-3	once	CASSHGQGVLAGQTDTQYF	TGCGCCAGCAGCCACGGACAGGGGGTTTTAGCGGGCCAGACAGATACGCAGTATTTT
TRBV18	TRBD2	TRBJ2-7	-	CASSPTSGDSEQYF	TGTGCCAGCTCACCAACTAGCGGGGATTCTGAGCAGTACTTC
TRBV5-1	-	TRBJ1-3	-	CASSELVGNTIYF	TGCGCCAGCAGCGAGCTGGTGGGAAACACCATATATTTT
TRBV19	-	TRBJ1-4	-	CASSIQDSNEKLFF	TGTGCCAGTAGTATACAGGACTCTAATGAAAAACTGTTTTTT
TRBV28	-	TRBJ1-4	-	CASSPLRGGRLTNEKLFF	TGTGCCAGCAGTCCGCTCCGAGGGGGGCGTTTGACTAATGAAAAACTGTTTTTT
TRBV14	-	TRBJ2-3	-	CASSHPTTDTQYF	TGTGCCAGCAGCCACCCGACCACAGATACGCAGTATTTT
TRBV5-1	-	TRBJ2-2	-	CASSLYRPSTGELFF	TGCGCCAGCAGCTTGTACAGGCCCTCCACCGGGGAGCTGTTTTTT